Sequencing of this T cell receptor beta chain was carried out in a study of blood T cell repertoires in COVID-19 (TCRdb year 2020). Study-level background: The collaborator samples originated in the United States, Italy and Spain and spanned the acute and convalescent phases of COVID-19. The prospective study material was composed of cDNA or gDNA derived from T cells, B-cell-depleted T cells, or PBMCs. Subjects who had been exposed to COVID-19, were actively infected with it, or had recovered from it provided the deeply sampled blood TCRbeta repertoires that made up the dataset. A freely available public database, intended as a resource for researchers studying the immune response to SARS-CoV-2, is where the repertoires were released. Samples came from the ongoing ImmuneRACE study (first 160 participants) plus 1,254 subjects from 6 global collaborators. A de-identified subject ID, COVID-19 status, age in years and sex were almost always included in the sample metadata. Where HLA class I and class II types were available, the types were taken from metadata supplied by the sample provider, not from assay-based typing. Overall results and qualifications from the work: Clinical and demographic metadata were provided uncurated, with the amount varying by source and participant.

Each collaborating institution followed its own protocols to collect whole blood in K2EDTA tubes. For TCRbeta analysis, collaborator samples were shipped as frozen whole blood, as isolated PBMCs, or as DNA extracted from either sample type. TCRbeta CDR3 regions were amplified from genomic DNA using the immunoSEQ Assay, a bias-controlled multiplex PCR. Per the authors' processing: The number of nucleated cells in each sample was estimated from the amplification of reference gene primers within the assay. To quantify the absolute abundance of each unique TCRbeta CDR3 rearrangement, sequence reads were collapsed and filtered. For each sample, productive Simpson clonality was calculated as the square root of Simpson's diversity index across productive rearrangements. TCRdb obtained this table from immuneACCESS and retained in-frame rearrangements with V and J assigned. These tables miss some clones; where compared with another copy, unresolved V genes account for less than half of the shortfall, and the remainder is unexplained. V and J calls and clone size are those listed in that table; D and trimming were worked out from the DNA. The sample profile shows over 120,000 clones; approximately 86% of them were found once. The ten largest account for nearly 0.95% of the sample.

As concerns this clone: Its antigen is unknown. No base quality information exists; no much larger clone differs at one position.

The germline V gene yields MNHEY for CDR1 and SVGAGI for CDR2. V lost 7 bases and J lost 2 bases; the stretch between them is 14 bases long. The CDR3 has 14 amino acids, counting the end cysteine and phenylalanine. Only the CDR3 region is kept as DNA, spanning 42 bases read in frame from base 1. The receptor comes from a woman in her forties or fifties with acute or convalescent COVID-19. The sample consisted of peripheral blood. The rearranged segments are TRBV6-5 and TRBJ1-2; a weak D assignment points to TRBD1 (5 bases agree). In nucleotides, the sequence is TGTGCCAGCACCAAAATCCAGGGAAACTATGGCTACACCTTC. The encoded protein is CASTKIQGNYGYTF.